This T cell receptor beta chain was recovered during a study of shared clonotypes between healthy human individuals. As for the study in general: CD8 memory received one plate per donor, CD8 naive two, CD4 memory three and CD4 naive three. Overall study results and limits: Rarefaction indicated that sorted-subset sequencing remained incomplete although depth was large. Clonotypes that were shared across a handful of donors made up 4% to 6% of naive CD4 clonotypes. Memory subsets generally showed smaller estimated richness than naive subsets did.

The protocol was immunoSEQ multiplex PCR, while the TCRdb copy is restricted to in-frame clones and leaves out a portion. Here the sample spans 2 million or so clones, about 95% being singletons. As regards this clone: The antigen is undetermined.

This CDR3 is 13 amino acids long. Trimming removed 4 bases from V and 2 bases from J, with 10 bases in between. Germline CDR1 is SQVTM and CDR2 is ANQGSEA. Naive CD8 cells, CD45RO-negative and positively selected for CCR7, excluded terminally differentiated effector memory CD45RA+ cells. Sample: naive CD8+ T cells sorted from blood. This receptor was taken from a man between 18 and 35 years old in good health. V and J are TRBV29-1 and TRBJ2-3; no definite D call. CDR3 in amino acids: CSVVPTNTDTQYF. CDR3 DNA sequence: TGCAGCGTTGTCCCGACAAACACAGATACGCAGTATTTT.